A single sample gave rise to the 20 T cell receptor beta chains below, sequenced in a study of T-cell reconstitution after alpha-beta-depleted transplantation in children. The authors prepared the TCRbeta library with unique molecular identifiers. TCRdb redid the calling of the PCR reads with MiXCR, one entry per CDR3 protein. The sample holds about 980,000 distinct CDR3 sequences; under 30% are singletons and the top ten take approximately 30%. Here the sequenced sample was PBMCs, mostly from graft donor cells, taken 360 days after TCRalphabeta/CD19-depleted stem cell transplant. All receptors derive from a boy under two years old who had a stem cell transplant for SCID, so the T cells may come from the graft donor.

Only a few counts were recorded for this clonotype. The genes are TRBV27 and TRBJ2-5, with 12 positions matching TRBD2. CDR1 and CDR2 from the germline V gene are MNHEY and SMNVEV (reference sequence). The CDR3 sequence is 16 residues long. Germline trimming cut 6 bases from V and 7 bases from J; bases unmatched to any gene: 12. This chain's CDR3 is CASSLSSGGAGGTQYF. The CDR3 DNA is TGTGCCAGCAGCCTATCTAGCGGGGGGGCCGGGGGGACCCAGTACTTC.

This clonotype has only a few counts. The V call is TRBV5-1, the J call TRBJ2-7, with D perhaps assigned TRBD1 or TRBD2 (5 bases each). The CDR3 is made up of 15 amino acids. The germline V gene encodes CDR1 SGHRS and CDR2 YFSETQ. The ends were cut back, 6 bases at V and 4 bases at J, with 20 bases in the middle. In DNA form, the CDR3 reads TGCGCCAGCACCGGCTGGGGGAACTTGACTTACGAGCAGTACTTC. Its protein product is CASTGWGNLTYEQYF.

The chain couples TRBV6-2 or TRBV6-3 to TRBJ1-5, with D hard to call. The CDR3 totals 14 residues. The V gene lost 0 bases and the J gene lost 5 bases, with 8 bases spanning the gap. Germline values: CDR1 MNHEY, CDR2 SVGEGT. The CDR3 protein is CASSYSGGYQPQHF. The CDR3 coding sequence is TGTGCCAGCAGTTACTCGGGAGGCTATCAGCCCCAGCATTTT.

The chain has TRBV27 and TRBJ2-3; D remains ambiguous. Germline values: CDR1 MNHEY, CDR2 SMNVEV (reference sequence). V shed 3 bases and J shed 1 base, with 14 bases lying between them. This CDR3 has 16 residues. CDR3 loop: CASSFTGPLRTDTQYF. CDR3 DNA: TGTGCCAGCAGTTTTACCGGGCCCCTGCGCACAGATACGCAGTATTTT.

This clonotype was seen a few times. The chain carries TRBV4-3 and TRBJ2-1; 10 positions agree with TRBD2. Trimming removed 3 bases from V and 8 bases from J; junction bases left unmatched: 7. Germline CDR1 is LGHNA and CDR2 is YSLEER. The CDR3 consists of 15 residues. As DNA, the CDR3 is TGCGCCAGCAGCCAGACTCTAGCGGGGGACTATGAGCAGTTCTTC. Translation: CASSQTLAGDYEQFF.

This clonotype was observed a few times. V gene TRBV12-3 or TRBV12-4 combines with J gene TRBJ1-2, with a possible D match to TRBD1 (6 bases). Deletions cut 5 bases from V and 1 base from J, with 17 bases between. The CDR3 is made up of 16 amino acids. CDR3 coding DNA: TGTGCCAGCAGTCTAACAGGGAGAGGACTTAACTATGGCTACACCTTC. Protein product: CASSLTGRGLNYGYTF.

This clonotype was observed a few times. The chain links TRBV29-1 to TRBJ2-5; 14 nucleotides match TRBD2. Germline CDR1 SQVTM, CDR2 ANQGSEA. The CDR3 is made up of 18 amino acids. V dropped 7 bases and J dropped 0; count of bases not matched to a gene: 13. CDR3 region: CSAAGTSGGVMYQETQYF. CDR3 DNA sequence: TGCAGCGCCGCCGGGACTAGCGGGGGAGTTATGTACCAAGAGACCCAGTACTTC.

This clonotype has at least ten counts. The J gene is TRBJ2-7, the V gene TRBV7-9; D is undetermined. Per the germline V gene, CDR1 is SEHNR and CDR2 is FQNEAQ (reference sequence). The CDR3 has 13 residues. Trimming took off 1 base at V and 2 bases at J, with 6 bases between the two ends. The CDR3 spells CASSLVEAYEQYF. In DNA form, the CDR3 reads TGTGCCAGCAGCTTAGTAGAGGCCTACGAGCAGTACTTC.

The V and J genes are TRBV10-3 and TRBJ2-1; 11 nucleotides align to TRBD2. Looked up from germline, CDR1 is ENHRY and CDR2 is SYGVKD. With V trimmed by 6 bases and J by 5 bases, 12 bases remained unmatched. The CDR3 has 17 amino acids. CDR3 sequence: CAIRASDGTSGNNEQFF. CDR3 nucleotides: TGTGCCATCAGGGCCAGTGACGGGACTAGCGGAAACAATGAGCAGTTCTTC.

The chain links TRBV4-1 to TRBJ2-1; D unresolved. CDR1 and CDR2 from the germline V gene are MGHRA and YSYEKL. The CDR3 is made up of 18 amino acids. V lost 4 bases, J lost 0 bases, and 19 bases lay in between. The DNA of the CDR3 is TGCGCCAGCAGCCCAACGGGCACACCGTTAAGCTCCTACAATGAGCAGTTCTTC. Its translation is CASSPTGTPLSSYNEQFF.

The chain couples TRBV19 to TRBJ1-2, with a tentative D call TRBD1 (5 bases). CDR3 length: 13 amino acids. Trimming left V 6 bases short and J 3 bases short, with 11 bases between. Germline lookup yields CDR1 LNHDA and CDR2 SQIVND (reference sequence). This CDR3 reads CASRGRDYYGYTF. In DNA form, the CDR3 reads TGTGCCAGTAGGGGCAGGGATTACTATGGCTACACCTTC. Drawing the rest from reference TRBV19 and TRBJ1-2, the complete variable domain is DGGITQSPKYLFRKEGQNVTLSCEQNLNHDAMYWYRQDPGQGLRLIYYSQIVNDFQKGDIAEGYSVSREKKESFPLTVTSAQKNPTAFYLCASRGRDYYGYTFGSGTRLTVV.

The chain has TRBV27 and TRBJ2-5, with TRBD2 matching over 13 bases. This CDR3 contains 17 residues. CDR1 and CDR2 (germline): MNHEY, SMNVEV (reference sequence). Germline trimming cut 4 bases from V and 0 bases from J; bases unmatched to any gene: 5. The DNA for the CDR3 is TGTGCCAGCAGTTCGGGACTAGCGGGACCGTACCAAGAGACCCAGTACTTC. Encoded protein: CASSSGLAGPYQETQYF.

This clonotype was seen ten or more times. The CDR3 bases are TGCGCCAGCAGGTCTACTAGCGGGTCGAGCACAGATACGCAGTATTTT. This translates into CASRSTSGSSTDTQYF. The J gene is TRBJ2-3, the V gene TRBV5-1; 9 bases fit TRBD2. CDR3 size: 16 residues. CDR1 and CDR2 (germline): SGHRS, YFSETQ. The V segment lost 5 bases and the J segment 0 bases; nucleotides outside the gene matches: 7.

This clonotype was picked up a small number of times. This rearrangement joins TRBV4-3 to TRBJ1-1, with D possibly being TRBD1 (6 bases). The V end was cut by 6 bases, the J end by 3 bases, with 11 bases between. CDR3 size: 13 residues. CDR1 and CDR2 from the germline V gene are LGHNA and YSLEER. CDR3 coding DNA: TGCGCCAGCAGACAGGGAGTCGACACTGAAGCTTTCTTT. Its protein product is CASRQGVDTEAFF.

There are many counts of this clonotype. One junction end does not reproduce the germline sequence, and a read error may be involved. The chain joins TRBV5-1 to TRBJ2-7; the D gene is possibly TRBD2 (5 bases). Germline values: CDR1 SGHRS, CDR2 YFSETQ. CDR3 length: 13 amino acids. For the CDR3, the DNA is TGTGCCAGCAGCCTTGAGGGTGCCTACGAGCAGTACTTC. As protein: CASSLEGAYEQYF.

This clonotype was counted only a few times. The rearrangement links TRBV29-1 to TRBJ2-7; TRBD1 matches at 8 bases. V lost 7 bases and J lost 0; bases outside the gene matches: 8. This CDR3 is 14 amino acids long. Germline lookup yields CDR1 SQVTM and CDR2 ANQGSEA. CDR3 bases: TGCAGCGCTGCGACGGACAGGGCCTCCTACGAGCAGTACTTC. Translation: CSAATDRASYEQYF.

CDR3: CASSPPTGPGSDTQYF. CDR3 bases: TGTGCCAGCAGTCCGCCGACAGGGCCAGGTTCAGATACGCAGTATTTT. The rearrangement joins TRBV6-1 to TRBJ2-3; 7 bases align to TRBD1. Germline lookup yields CDR1 MNHNS and CDR2 SASEGT. The ends lost 5 bases at V and 4 bases at J; junction bases unmatched: 12. CDR3 length equals 16 residues.

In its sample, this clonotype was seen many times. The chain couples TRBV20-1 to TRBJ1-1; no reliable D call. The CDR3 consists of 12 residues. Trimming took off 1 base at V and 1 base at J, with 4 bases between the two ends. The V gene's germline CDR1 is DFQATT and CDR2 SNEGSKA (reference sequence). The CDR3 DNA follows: TGCAGTGCTAGAGGGCCGAACACTGAAGCTTTCTTT. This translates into CSARGPNTEAFF.

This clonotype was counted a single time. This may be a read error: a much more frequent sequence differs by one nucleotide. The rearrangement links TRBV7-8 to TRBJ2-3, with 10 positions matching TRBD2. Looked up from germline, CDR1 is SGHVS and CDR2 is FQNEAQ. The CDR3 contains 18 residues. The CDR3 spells CASSLAPIAGGSTDTHYF. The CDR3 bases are TGTGCCAGCAGCTTAGCCCCAATAGCGGGGGGCAGCACAGATACGCACTATTTT.

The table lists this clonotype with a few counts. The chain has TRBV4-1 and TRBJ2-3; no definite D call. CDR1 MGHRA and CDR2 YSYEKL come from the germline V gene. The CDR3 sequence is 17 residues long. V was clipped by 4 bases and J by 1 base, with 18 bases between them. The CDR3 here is CASSLPGPVVGTDTQYF. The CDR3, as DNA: TGCGCCAGCAGCCTCCCGGGTCCCGTTGTGGGCACAGATACGCAGTATTTT.